This TCR delta chain was captured in a study of Vδ1+ human thymocytes. The study, taken as a whole, reports: Unlike peripheral blood Vdelta1+ controls, thymic delta-chain sequences included roughly 22% Vdelta2 and few Vdelta3. Donors shared many TRG clonotypes but few TRD clonotypes. Thymic TRG and TRD repertoires appeared highly polyclonal, with Gaussian CDR3 length distributions.

About this clone: The antigen remains undetermined.

Purity of the sorted Vdelta1+ thymocytes ranged from 98% to 99.6%. The template was reverse-transcribed extracted RNA. Pooled V-gene forward primers with one constant-region reverse primer generated the CDR3 amplicons by multiplex PCR. TCRdb ran CATT on the multiplex PCR reads. The data hold around 23,000 delta-chain clones, with 6.5% to 8% observed a single time. V gave up 1 base and J gave up 4 bases, with 19 bases separating them. Germline V CDR1 and CDR2: TSWWSYY, QGS. This CDR3 region has 17 residues. Sample: Vdelta1+ gamma-delta thymocytes from the thymus. Subset given: FACS-sorted CD3+ TCRalphabeta- TCRVdelta1+ TCRVdelta2- thymocytes. The J gene is TRDJ1, the V gene TRDV1; D perhaps matches TRDD3 (5 bases). The receptor comes from a girl under three years old who had congenital heart surgery. DNA for the CDR3: TGTGCTCTTGGGGAACGGACGCGGGTGATACTTGACGATAAACTCATCTTT. Residues: CALGERTRVILDDKLIF.